This T cell receptor beta chain appears in the sequencing data of a study of shared clonotypes between healthy human individuals. In germline, CDR1 is SGHNT, CDR2 YYREEE (reference sequence). CDR3 length: 12 amino acids. Deletions cut 1 base from V and 8 bases from J, with 8 bases between. Data came from immunoSEQ multiplex PCR; TCRdb stores just in-frame clones and leaves some out. The table lists approximately 2,300,000 clones, around 92% of them singletons. This TCR was sampled from a man between 18 and 35 years old in good health. Some clones in this sample may be carry-over from other donors' samples. Sequences were obtained from naive CD4+ T cells from PBMCs. Specified subset: CD45RA+ positively selected. This rearrangement joins TRBV5-4 to TRBJ2-3; the D is unclear. CDR3 nucleotide sequence: TGTGCCAGCAGCTTGTCGCAAGGTACGCAGTATTTT. It is translated as CASSLSQGTQYF.